Below, 22 T cell receptor beta chains from the same sample are listed, as sequenced in a study of identical twins. TCRdb reanalysed the 5' RACE reads using MiXCR and keeps one entry per CDR3 protein. The sample carries some 760,000 distinct CDR3 sequences, roughly 18% recorded once. These data also featured in a second study, about T cells expressing NK-cell markers.

The sample comprised PBMCs. These receptors were obtained from a woman aged 18-29 years in good health.

This clonotype appeared a few times. The chain links TRBV20-1 to TRBJ2-1; D may be TRBD1 (7 bases). The CDR3 contains 14 residues. Germline CDR1 DFQATT, CDR2 SNEGSKA (reference sequence). Trimming took off 3 bases at V and 8 bases at J, with 17 bases between the two ends. CDR3 bases: TGCAGTGCTAGTCGGGCAGGGGGGTACGATGAGCAGTTCTTC. Translation gives CSASRAGGYDEQFF.

This clonotype was observed at least ten times. This chain's CDR3 is CSARGVRSSRAETQYF. CDR3 nucleotides: TGCAGTGCTAGGGGTGTAAGGTCCTCACGTGCGGAGACCCAGTACTTC. This rearrangement joins TRBV20-1 to TRBJ2-5; D unresolved. The CDR3 is 16 residues long. Germline-derived CDR1 and CDR2 are DFQATT and SNEGSKA (reference sequence). Trimming took off 3 bases at V and 5 bases at J, with 22 bases between the two ends.

The chain has TRBV7-9 and TRBJ2-1; D is undetermined. Germline-derived CDR1 and CDR2 are SEHNR and FQNEAQ (reference sequence). There are 15 residues in the CDR3. Trimming shortened V by 1 base and J by 8 bases, and 15 bases separated the two germline ends. CDR3 bases: TGTGCCAGCAGCTTAGATGGGCTAGTCATCGATGAGCAGTTCTTC. This sequence encodes CASSLDGLVIDEQFF.

This clonotype was detected only a few times. The chain has TRBV6-1 and TRBJ2-7; 7 bases agree with TRBD2. The CDR3 sequence is 13 residues long. J gave up 3 bases and V 7 bases, and 6 bases lay outside the gene matches. The V gene's germline CDR1 is MNHNS and CDR2 SASEGT. The CDR3 nucleotides read TGTGCCAGCACCGGGGGGAACCTCTACGAGCAGTACTTC. Its protein is CASTGGNLYEQYF.

A note on this clonotype: The junction departs from germline at one end; a sequencing error may be responsible. The V call is TRBV5-1, the J call TRBJ2-7; no definite D call. The CDR3 runs to 12 residues. CDR1 SGHRS and CDR2 YFSETQ come from the germline V gene. CDR3 sequence reads: CASSPEDGRLDF. Here the CDR3 DNA reads TGCGCCAGCAGCCCAGAAGACGGAAGACTGGACTTC.

This clonotype was detected only once. This chain connects TRBV5-1 to TRBJ2-7; TRBD2 aligns across 14 bases. CDR3 size: 16 residues. The junction had 8 bases not matched to a gene; V was cut back by 4 bases and J by 5 bases. Germline assignment: CDR1 SGHRS and CDR2 YFSETQ. The CDR3 is CASSPGTSGSTDEQYF. The DNA for the CDR3 is TGCGCCAGCAGCCCCGGGACTAGCGGGAGTACCGACGAGCAGTACTTC. The full variable domain, completed using reference TRBV5-1 and TRBJ2-7, is KAGVTQTPRYLIKTRGQQVTLSCSPISGHRSVSWYQQTPGQGLQFLFEYFSETQRNKGNFPGRFSGRQFSNSRSEMNVSTLELGDSALYLCASSPGTSGSTDEQYFGPGTRLTVT.

The table lists this clonotype with a few counts. This chain joins TRBV29-1 and TRBJ2-3; D ambiguous. Trimming took off 4 bases at V and 7 bases at J, with 15 bases between the two ends. The CDR3 is 13 residues long. Germline-derived CDR1 and CDR2 are SQVTM and ANQGSEA. This chain's CDR3 is CSVVEPRLNTQYF. In DNA, the CDR3 is TGCAGCGTTGTGGAACCCCGTTTAAATACGCAGTATTTT.

This clonotype was counted between two and nine times. The chain combines TRBV10-3 with TRBJ1-2, with TRBD1 matching over 7 bases. J was trimmed by 2 bases and V by 4 bases; bases with no gene match: 7. The V gene's germline CDR1 is ENHRY and CDR2 SYGVKD. CDR3 length: 15 amino acids. CDR3 in DNA: TGTGCCATCAGTGGGGAATGGACAGGCAACTATGGCTACACCTTC. Residues: CAISGEWTGNYGYTF.

This clonotype has more than one count but fewer than ten. The chain employs TRBV3-1 and TRBJ2-6, with D unclear. Between the trimmed V and J ends, which lost 4 bases and 2 bases, there was a span of 6 bases. CDR1 and CDR2 (germline): LGHDT, YNNKEL (reference sequence). The CDR3 spans 14 residues. CDR3 protein: CASSRRTGANVLTF. As DNA, the CDR3 is TGTGCCAGCAGCCGACGCACTGGGGCCAACGTCCTGACTTTC. The complete variable domain, with remaining parts taken from reference TRBV3-1 and TRBJ2-6, reads DTAVSQTPKYLVTQMGNDKSIKCEQNLGHDTMYWYKQDSKKFLKIMFSYNNKELIINETVPNRFSPKSPDKAHLNLHINSLELGDSAVYFCASSRRTGANVLTFGAGSRLTVL.

This chain connects TRBV4-2 to TRBJ2-2, with TRBD1 matching over 9 bases. The CDR3 is 16 amino acids. From germline, CDR1 is LGHNA and CDR2 YNFKEQ. Trimming at V came to 3 bases and at J to 0 bases, leaving 2 bases not matched to a gene. The CDR3 DNA sequence: TGTGCCAGCAGCCAGGGACAGGGCCCGAACACCGGGGAGCTGTTTTTT. Protein sequence: CASSQGQGPNTGELFF.

The V and J genes are TRBV5-1 and TRBJ2-7, with D hard to call. The CDR3 is 13 residues long. The ends were cut back, 4 bases at V and 3 bases at J, with 11 bases in the middle. In germline, CDR1 is SGHRS, CDR2 YFSETQ. As DNA, the CDR3 is TGCGCCAGCAGCAGTGCGGCAGACTACGAGCAGTACTTC. Protein: CASSSAADYEQYF.

This clonotype was found a few times. The rearrangement joins TRBV5-5 to TRBJ1-3; weak D call: TRBD1 (6 bases). V was shortened by 0 bases and J by 4 bases, with 17 bases between the two germline ends. The CDR3 is made up of 17 amino acids. CDR1 is SGHKS and CDR2 is YYEKEE in the germline V gene (reference sequence). CDR3 protein: CASSLAGGTTRGNTIYF. DNA of the CDR3: TGTGCCAGCAGCTTGGCCGGTGGGACAACTAGAGGAAACACCATATATTTT.

V gene TRBV29-1 combines with J gene TRBJ2-3; D not certain. V was cut by 3 bases and J by 8 bases, with 6 bases left in between. CDR3 length: 10 residues. CDR1 SQVTM and CDR2 ANQGSEA come from the germline V gene. CDR3 in DNA: TGCAGCGTTGATAGCCCTACGCAGTATTTT. Amino acid sequence: CSVDSPTQYF.

This clonotype has just a few counts. The rearrangement links TRBV7-2 to TRBJ2-3; TRBD2 matches at 10 bases. Germline values: CDR1 SGHTA, CDR2 FQGNSA. The length of the CDR3 is 17 residues. The J segment lost 2 bases and the V segment lost 1 base, leaving 6 bases of the junction unmatched. CDR3 residues: CASSLGVLAGDTDTQYF. The CDR3 DNA follows: TGTGCCAGCAGCTTAGGGGTCCTAGCGGGGGACACAGATACGCAGTATTTT. Variable domain in full (rest from reference TRBV7-2 and TRBJ2-3): GAGVSQSPSNKVTEKGKDVELRCDPISGHTALYWYRQSLGQGLEFLIYFQGNSAPDKSGLPSDRFSAERTGGSVSTLTIQRTQQEDSAVYLCASSLGVLAGDTDTQYFGPGTRLTVL.

This clonotype was seen a few times. The chain uses TRBV5-1 and TRBJ2-7; 9 positions match TRBD1. The CDR3 covers 14 residues. The J segment lost 5 bases and the V segment lost 4 bases, leaving 7 bases of the junction unmatched. The germline gives CDR1 SGHRS, CDR2 YFSETQ. The CDR3 protein is CASSMGQGQDEQYF. CDR3 DNA: TGCGCCAGCAGCATGGGACAGGGTCAGGACGAGCAGTACTTC.

This clonotype was detected a few times. The chain has TRBV20-1 and TRBJ1-1; perhaps TRBD1 as D (6 bases). The CDR3 is 14 amino acids. Germline V gene lookup returns CDR1 DFQATT and CDR2 SNEGSKA (reference sequence). Between the trimmed V and J ends, which lost 6 bases and 4 bases, there was a span of 18 bases. The CDR3 sequence: CSAPTRGASTEAFF. CDR3 nucleotide sequence: TGCAGTGCCCCGACCAGGGGCGCGTCCACTGAAGCTTTCTTT.

This clonotype occurred a few times. The genes are TRBV12-3 or TRBV12-4 and TRBJ1-3; D gene ambiguous. The V end lost 2 bases, the J end lost 7 bases, and 9 bases lay between the germline ends. The CDR3 length is 13 residues. The CDR3 DNA sequence: TGTGCCAGCAGTTTACGAGGGTCGAACACCATATATTTT. Its translation: CASSLRGSNTIYF.

The gene calls are TRBV5-1 and TRBJ2-6; D gene unclear. Trimming shortened V by 1 base and J by 2 bases, and 4 bases separated the two germline ends. The CDR3 is made up of 14 amino acids. CDR1 and CDR2 (germline): SGHRS, YFSETQ. The CDR3 sequence: CASSLFTGANVLTF. In DNA, the CDR3 is TGCGCCAGCAGCTTGTTCACTGGGGCCAACGTCCTGACTTTC.

The gene calls are TRBV20-1 and TRBJ2-1; perhaps TRBD2 as D (6 bases). Germline V gene sequence: CDR1 DFQATT, CDR2 SNEGSKA (reference sequence). The CDR3 is 14 amino acids. Trimming stripped 1 base from V and 5 bases from J, with 12 bases between. The DNA of the CDR3 is TGCAGTGCTAGAGCCGTGACTAGAGACAATGAGCAGTTCTTC. Translated: CSARAVTRDNEQFF.

The chain links TRBV10-3 to TRBJ2-1; 8 positions agree with TRBD2. There are 17 residues in the CDR3. V gave up 4 bases and J gave up 0 bases; unmatched junction bases: 8. Germline CDR1 is ENHRY and CDR2 is SYGVKD. DNA for the CDR3: TGTGCCATCAGTGGGGCCACCGGGACTAGCTCCTACAATGAGCAGTTCTTC. Its protein is CAISGATGTSSYNEQFF.

V is TRBV4-3 and J is TRBJ1-4; D remains ambiguous. Germline CDR1 reads LGHNA; CDR2 reads YSLEER. This CDR3 spans 14 amino acids. Deletions cut 3 bases from V and 8 bases from J, with 13 bases between. The CDR3 spells CASSHRLPGEKLFF. CDR3 coding DNA: TGCGCCAGCAGCCACCGGCTCCCCGGCGAAAAACTGTTTTTT.

This clonotype was counted only a few times. The chain employs TRBV7-9 and TRBJ2-7; 8 bases line up with TRBD1. The CDR3 length is 11 residues. The J segment lost 11 bases and the V segment lost 4 bases, leaving 4 bases of the junction unmatched. Germline values: CDR1 SEHNR, CDR2 FQNEAQ (reference sequence). The CDR3 bases are TGTGCCAGCAGCTCGGACAGGGAGGAGTACTTC. This encodes CASSSDREEYF.